This T cell receptor (beta chain) derives from a study of T cells in Graves' hyperthyroidism and ophthalmopathy. The study's findings and limits: In the blood, most expanded thyroid clonotypes above 0.001 appeared as well.

For Graves' hyperthyroidism to be stable, ophthalmopathy could not progress within 18 months. Disease duration under 2 months; hyperthyroidism patients were aged 18 to 65. Patients were excluded for uncontrolled infection, other autoimmune disease, pregnancy or lactation. It was RNA transcripts that yielded the amplified TCR beta CDR3 regions. The HTBI primer set served for first-round RT-PCR of the TCR CDR3. TCRdb recomputed calls from the multiplex PCR reads with MiXCR, one row per CDR3 protein. This sample has a few hundred thousand distinct CDR3 sequences, with just over 45% found just once. As for this clonotype: Its antigen remains unknown.

The germline CDR1 and CDR2 sequences are SGHRS and YFSETQ. The ends lost 1 base at V and 5 bases at J; junction bases unmatched: 2. CDR3 length equals 14 residues. The sequencing sample was made of peripheral blood or thyroid tissue (not recorded which). The sequence was collected from a young woman with Graves' hyperthyroidism. V is TRBV5-1 and J is TRBJ1-5, with 8 bases that match TRBD1. Here the CDR3 reads CASSLSGQDQPQHF. The DNA for the CDR3 is TGCGCCAGCAGCTTGTCGGGACAGGATCAGCCCCAGCATTTT.